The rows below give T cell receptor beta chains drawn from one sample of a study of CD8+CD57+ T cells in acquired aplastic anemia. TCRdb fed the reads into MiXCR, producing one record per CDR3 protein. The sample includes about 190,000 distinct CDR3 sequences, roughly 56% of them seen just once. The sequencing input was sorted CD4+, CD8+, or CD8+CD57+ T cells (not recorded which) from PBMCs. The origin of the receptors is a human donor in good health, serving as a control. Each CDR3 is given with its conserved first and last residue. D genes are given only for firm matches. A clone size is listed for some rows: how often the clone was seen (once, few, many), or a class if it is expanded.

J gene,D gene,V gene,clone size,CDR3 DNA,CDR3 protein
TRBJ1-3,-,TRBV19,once,TGTGCCAGTAGTGCAACAGGGAGAGAAAACACCATATATTTT,CASSATGRENTIYF
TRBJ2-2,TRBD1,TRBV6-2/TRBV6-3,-,TGTGCCAGCAGGCTTAGGGGACAGGGATCGGCCGGGGAGCTGTTTTTT,CASRLRGQGSAGELFF
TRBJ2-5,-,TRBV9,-,TGTGCCAGCAGCCCTCTTCAGGCCGAGACCCAGTACTTC,CASSPLQAETQYF
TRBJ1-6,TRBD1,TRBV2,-,TGTGCCAGCAGCGGACAGGGAATCTATAATTCACCCCTCCACTTT,CASSGQGIYNSPLHF
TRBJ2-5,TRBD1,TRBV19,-,TGTGCCAGTAGTATGCTCTGGACAGGGGCGGAGACCCAGTACTTC,CASSMLWTGAETQYF
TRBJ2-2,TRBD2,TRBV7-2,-,TGTGCCGCGGGGGGGCCTGCGAACACCGGGGAGCTGTTTTTT,CAAGGPANTGELFF
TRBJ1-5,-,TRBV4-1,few,TGCGCCGGCAGCCAAAAAGTAGGGCAGGATGGGGATCAGCCCCAGCATTTT,CAGSQKVGQDGDQPQHF
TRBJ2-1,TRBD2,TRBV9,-,TGTGCCAGCAGCGTCGGCGGGGGGGCCAGCAATGAGCAGTTCTTC,CASSVGGGASNEQFF
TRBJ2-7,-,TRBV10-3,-,TGTGCCATCGGAGGAGAATCAACCTACGGGAAGTACTTC,CAIGGESTYGKYF
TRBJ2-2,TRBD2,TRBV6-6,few,TGTGCCAGCAGTTACCGACACCGACTAGCGGGGGTATACACCGGGGAGCTGTTTTTT,CASSYRHRLAGVYTGELFF
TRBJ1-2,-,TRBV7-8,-,TGTGCCAGCAGCCAAGATGGTGCACAGGGTTTATGGGGCTACACCTTC,CASSQDGAQGLWGYTF
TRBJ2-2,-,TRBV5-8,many,TGTGCCAGCGGAGGGGCCCCCCTCACCGGGGAGCTGTTTTTT,CASGGAPLTGELFF
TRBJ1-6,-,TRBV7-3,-,TGTGCCAGCAGCTTCGATGGTCCCCTCCACTTT,CASSFDGPLHF
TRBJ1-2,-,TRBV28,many,TGTGCCAGCAGGTCAGGGTTGAACTATGGCTACACCTTC,CASRSGLNYGYTF
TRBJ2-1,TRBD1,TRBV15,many,TGTGCCACCAGCAGAGATCTGGGACAGAACAATGAGCAGTTCTTC,CATSRDLGQNNEQFF
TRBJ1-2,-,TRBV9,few,TGTGCCAGCAGCGTAGACGGGGGGGGACTTACCGGAAACACCTTC,CASSVDGGGLTGNTF
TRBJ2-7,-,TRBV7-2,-,TGTACCAGCAGCCAAGAAGGGACCTACGAGCAGTACTTC,CTSSQEGTYEQYF
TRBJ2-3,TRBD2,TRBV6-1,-,TGTGCCAGCGGTGAAGGGGGACGACTAGCGGGACCAGATACGCAGTATTTT,CASGEGGRLAGPDTQYF
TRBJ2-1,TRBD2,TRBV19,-,TGTGCCAGTAGTAAGGACGGGGGGACCTACAATGAGCAGTTCTTC,CASSKDGGTYNEQFF
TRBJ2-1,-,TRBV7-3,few,TGTGCCAGCAGCTTAACGGGGTCCAACCTATTCTACAATGAGCAGTTCTTC,CASSLTGSNLFYNEQFF
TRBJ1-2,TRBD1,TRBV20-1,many,TGCAGTGCGCGGACAGGGGGCACCTATGGCTACACCTTC,CSARTGGTYGYTF
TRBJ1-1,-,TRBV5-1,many,TGCGCCAGCAGCTTGTTTATTAAAGGGGCCCCTAACACTGAAGCTTTCTTT,CASSLFIKGAPNTEAFF
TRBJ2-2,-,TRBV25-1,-,TGTGCCAGCACTGGCGCGATACCCTCTGTGGGCACCGGGGAGCTGTTTTTT,CASTGAIPSVGTGELFF
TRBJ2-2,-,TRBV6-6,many,TGTGCCAGCAGGCTACTAGCCGGGGAGCTGTTTTTT,CASRLLAGELFF
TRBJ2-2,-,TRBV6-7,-,TGTGCCAGCAGTTACTCGATAGGATTCAGCGCCACCGGGGAGCTGTTTTTT,CASSYSIGFSATGELFF
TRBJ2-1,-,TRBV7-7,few,TGTGCTAGCAGCTTAGGGTTGGCTAGCGAGCAGTTCTTC,CASSLGLASEQFF
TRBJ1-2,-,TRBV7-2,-,TGTGCCAGCAGCCAAGATGGATACTATGGCTACACCTTC,CASSQDGYYGYTF
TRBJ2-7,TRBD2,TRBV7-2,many,TGTGCCAGCAGCTATAGCGGGGGGGCCGAGTACGAGCAGTACTTC,CASSYSGGAEYEQYF
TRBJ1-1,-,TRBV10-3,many,TGTGCCATCAGTGATAACACTGAAGCTTTCTTT,CAISDNTEAFF
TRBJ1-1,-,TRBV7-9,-,TGTGCCAGCAGTGAAGCGGGCTCGGGGAGAGGCACTGAAGCTTTCTTT,CASSEAGSGRGTEAFF
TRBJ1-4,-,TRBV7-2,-,TGTGCCAGCAGCTTAGGCAGCGGTATTCGAGAAAAACTGTTTTTT,CASSLGSGIREKLFF
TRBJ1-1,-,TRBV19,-,TGTGCCAGTAGTATAAAAATGAACACTGAAGCTTTCTTT,CASSIKMNTEAFF
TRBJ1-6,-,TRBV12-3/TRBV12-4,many,TGTGCCAGCAGCCACCCGCTGTCACCCCTCCACTTT,CASSHPLSPLHF
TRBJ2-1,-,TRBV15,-,TGTGCCACCAGCAAAAAAAGAGACAGGACCGTCTACAATGAGCAGTTCTTC,CATSKKRDRTVYNEQFF
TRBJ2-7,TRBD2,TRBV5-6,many,TGTGCCAGCAGTGCTTGGGAGGCATCGGGAGGTCAATACGAGCAGTACTTC,CASSAWEASGGQYEQYF
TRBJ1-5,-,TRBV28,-,TGTGCCAGCTGTCCCGCCGGGGTCAATCAGCCCCAGCATTTT,CASCPAGVNQPQHF
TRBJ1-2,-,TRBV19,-,TGTGCCAGTACCCCTAGGGGCAGGGAGCAGGATGGCTACACCTTC,CASTPRGREQDGYTF
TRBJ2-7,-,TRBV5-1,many,TGCGCCAGCAGCTTGGCCGAACTGTCCTCCTACGAGCAGTACTTC,CASSLAELSSYEQYF
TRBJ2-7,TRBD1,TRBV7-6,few,TGTGCCAGCAGTGGCTCCGGGACAGGGGTCTCCTACGAGCAGTACTTC,CASSGSGTGVSYEQYF